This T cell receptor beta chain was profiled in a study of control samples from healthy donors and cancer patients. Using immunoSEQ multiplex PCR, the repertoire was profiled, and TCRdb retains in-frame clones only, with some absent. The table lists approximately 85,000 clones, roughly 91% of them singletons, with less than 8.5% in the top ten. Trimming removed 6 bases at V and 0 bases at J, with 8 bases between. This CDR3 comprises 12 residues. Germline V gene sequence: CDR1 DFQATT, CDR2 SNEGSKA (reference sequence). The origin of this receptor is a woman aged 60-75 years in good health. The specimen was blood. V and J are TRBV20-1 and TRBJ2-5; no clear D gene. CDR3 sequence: CSASQHQETQYF. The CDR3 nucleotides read TGCAGTGCGAGTCAGCACCAAGAGACCCAGTACTTC.